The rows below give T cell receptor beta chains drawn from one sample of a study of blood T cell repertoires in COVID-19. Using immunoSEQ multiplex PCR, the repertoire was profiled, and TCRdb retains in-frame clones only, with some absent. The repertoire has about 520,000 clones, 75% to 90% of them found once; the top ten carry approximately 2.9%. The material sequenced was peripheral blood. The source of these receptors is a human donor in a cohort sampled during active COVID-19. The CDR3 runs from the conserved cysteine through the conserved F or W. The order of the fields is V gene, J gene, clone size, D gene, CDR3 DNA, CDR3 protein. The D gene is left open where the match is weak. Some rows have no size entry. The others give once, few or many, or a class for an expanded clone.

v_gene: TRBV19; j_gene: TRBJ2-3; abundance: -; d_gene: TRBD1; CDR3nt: TGTGCCAGTAGTCCACAGGGGGCCAGCACAGATACGCAGTATTTT; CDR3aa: CASSPQGASTDTQYF
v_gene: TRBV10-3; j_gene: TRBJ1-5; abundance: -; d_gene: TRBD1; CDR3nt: TGTGCCATCAGTGAGTATGGGACAGGGGGCGACGGGCAGCCCCAGCATTTT; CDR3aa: CAISEYGTGGDGQPQHF
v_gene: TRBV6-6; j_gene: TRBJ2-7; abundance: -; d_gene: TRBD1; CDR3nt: TGTGCCAGCAGCCTTTGGACAGGGAGAGGAGACGAGCAGTACTTC; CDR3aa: CASSLWTGRGDEQYF
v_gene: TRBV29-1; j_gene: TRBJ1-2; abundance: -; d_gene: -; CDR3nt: TGCAGCGGTACAGGGTCGGATTTGGGCGGCTACACCTTC; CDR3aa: CSGTGSDLGGYTF
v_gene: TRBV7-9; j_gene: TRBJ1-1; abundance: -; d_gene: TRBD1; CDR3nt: TGTGCCAGCAGCTCCGCCGGGACAGGGCACACTGAAGCTTTCTTT; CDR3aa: CASSSAGTGHTEAFF
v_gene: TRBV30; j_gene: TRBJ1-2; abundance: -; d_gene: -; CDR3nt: TGTGCCTGGAGTGAGGGAGCGGGACAAACTAACTATGGCTACACCTTC; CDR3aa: CAWSEGAGQTNYGYTF
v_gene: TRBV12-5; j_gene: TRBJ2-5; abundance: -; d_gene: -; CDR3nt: TGTGCTAGTGGTCCGGGGGACAGCCAAGAGACCCAGTACTTC; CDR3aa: CASGPGDSQETQYF
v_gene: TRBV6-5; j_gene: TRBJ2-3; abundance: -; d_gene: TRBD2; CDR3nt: TGTGCCAGCGGACTAGCGGGAGGCCGCACAGATACGCAGTATTTT; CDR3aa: CASGLAGGRTDTQYF
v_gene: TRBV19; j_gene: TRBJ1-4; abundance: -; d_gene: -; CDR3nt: TGTGCCAGTAGTGTGGGCCGGCAACCGTTTGTAGAAAAACTGTTTTTT; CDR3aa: CASSVGRQPFVEKLFF
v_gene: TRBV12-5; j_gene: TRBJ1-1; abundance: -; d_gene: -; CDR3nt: TGTGCTAGTGGTCCTACAGGGTGGGGTGAGTGGGGAACTGAAGCTTTCTTT; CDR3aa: CASGPTGWGEWGTEAFF
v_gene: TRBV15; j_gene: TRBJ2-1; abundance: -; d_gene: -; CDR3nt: TGTGCCACCAGCAGAGCGGGGGATGAGCAGTTCTTC; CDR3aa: CATSRAGDEQFF
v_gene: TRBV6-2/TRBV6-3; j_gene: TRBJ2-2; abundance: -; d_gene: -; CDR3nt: TGTGCCAGCAGTTACATGGCGTCCGGGGGGGAGCTGTTTTTT; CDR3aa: CASSYMASGGELFF
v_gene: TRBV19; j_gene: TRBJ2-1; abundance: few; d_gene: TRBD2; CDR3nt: TGTGCCAGTAGTAGCTGGACTAGCGGGAGCTCCTACAATGAGCAGTTCTTC; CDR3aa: CASSSWTSGSSYNEQFF
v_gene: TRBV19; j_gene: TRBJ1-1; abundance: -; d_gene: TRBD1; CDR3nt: TGTGCCAGTAGTATACCCACCGACAGGGTGGGTCGAAACACTGAAGCTTTCTTT; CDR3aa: CASSIPTDRVGRNTEAFF
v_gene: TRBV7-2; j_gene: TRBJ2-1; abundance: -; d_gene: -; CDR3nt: TGTGCCAGCAGCTCCTCAAATCCGGCGGGAACAGGTTGGCAGTTCTTC; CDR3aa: CASSSSNPAGTGWQFF
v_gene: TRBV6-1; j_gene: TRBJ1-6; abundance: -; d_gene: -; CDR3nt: TGTGCCAGCAGTGAAGCCGGGGTACCCGGCACCCTCCACTTT; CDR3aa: CASSEAGVPGTLHF
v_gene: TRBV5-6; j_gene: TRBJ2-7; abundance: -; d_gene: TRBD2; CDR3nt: TGTGCCAGCAGCCACGGACTAGCGGGATACGGGTCCTACGAGCAGTACTTC; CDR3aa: CASSHGLAGYGSYEQYF
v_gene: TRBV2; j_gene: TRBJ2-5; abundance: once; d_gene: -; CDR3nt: TGTGCCAGCAGTGAAATGGACAGCCAAGAGACCCAGTACTTC; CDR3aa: CASSEMDSQETQYF
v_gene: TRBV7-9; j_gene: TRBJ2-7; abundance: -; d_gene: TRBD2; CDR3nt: TGTGCCAGCTCTGCCGGCAGGGAGGGTTATTCCTACGAGCAGTACTTC; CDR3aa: CASSAGREGYSYEQYF
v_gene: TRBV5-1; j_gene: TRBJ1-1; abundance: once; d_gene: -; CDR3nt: TGCGCCAGCAGCTGGAAGGGGGACACTGAAGCTTTCTTT; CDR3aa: CASSWKGDTEAFF
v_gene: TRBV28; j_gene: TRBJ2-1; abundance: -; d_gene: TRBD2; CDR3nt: TGTGCCAGCAGTTCTAGCGGGAGACGCAATGAGCAGTTCTTC; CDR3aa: CASSSSGRRNEQFF
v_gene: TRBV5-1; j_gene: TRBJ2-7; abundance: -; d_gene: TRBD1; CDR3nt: TGCGCCAGTAGGCTTGCGACAGGGAGTTCTTACGAGCAGTACTTC; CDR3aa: CASRLATGSSYEQYF
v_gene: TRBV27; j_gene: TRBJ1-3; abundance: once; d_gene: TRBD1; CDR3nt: TGTGCCTCCAGGGGGGTCCAGGGGGGTGGAGACACCATATATTTT; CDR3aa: CASRGVQGGGDTIYF
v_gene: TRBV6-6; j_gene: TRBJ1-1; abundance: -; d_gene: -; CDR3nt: TGTGCCAGCCTAGGTACAGGGTATAGTGCGAACACTGAAGCTTTCTTT; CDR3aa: CASLGTGYSANTEAFF
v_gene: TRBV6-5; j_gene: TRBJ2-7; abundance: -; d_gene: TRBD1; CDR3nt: TGTGCCAGCAGTTATGATGGACAGGCTACCCCCCGCGAGCAGTACTTC; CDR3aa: CASSYDGQATPREQYF
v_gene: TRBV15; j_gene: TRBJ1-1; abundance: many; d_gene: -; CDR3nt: TGTGCCACCAGCAGAGATCGAGGCCCGGGCACTGAAGCTTTCTTT; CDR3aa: CATSRDRGPGTEAFF
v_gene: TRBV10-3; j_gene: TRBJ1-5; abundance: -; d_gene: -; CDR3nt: TGTGCCATCAGCCCCACCGGGGGGGGGAGCAATCAGCCCCAGCATTTT; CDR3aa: CAISPTGGGSNQPQHF
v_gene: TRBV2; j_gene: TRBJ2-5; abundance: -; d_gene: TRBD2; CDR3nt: TGTGCCAGCAGTGAAGACCGTGGGAGGGCCTCCGAGACCCAGTACTTC; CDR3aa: CASSEDRGRASETQYF
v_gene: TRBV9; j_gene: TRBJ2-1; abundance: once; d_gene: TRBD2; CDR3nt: TGTGCCAGCAGCGTAGTCCCCACAGCGGGAGGGGGGGGTGAGCAGTTCTTC; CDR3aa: CASSVVPTAGGGGEQFF
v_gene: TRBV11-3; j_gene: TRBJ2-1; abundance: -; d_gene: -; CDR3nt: TGTGCCAGCAGCTTTAAGGGGTGGCGGTATATAAGCTCCTACAATGAGCAGTTCTTC; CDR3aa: CASSFKGWRYISSYNEQFF
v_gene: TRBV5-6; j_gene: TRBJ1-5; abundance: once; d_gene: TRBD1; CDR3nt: TGTGCCAGCAGCCAGGACAGGGGGCCGCCCCAGCATTTT; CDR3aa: CASSQDRGPPQHF
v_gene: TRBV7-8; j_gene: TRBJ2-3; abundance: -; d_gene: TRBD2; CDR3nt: TGTGCCAGCAGCTTAGCGATTCCTCTAGCGGGGTTCACAGATACGCAGTATTTT; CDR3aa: CASSLAIPLAGFTDTQYF
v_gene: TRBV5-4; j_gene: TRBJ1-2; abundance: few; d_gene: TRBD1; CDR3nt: TGTGCCAGCAGCTTGGAATCGGACAGGGGAGGGGCTAGCTATGGCTACACCTTC; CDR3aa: CASSLESDRGGASYGYTF
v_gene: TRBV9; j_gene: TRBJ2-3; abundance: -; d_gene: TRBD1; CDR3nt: TGTGCCAGCAGCGTAGCAAGGCCAGGGGGAGATACGCAGTATTTT; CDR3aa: CASSVARPGGDTQYF
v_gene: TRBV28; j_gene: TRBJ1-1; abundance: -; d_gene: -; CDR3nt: TGTGCCAGCAGTTTGGACAGAAGGGCTTTCTTT; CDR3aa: CASSLDRRAFF
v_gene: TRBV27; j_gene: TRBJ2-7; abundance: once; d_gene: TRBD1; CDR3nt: TGTGCCAGCAGAGTAGGGACAGGCCTCTCCTACGAGCAGTACTTC; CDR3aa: CASRVGTGLSYEQYF
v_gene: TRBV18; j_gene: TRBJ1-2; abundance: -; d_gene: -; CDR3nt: TGTGCCAGCTCACCAACGCCAGCGAGCGGGGCGCGCTATGGCTACACCTTC; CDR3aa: CASSPTPASGARYGYTF
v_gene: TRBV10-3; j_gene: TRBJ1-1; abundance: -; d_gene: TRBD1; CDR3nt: TGTGCCATCAGTGATCCGGGACAGGCGAACACTGAAGCTTTCTTT; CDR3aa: CAISDPGQANTEAFF
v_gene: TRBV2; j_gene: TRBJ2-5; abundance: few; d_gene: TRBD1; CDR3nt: TGTGCCAGCAGTTCTGACAGGGGGCGAGAGACCCAGTACTTC; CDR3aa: CASSSDRGRETQYF
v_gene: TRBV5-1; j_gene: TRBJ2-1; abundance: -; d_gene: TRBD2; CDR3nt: TGCGCCAGCAGCCCACTAGCGGGAGGGTTGGGAGATGAGCAGTTCTTC; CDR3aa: CASSPLAGGLGDEQFF
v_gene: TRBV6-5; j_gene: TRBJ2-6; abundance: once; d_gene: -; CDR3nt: TGTGCCAGCAGTTACGAGGGCGGGTATGGGGCCAACGTCCTGACTTTC; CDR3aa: CASSYEGGYGANVLTF
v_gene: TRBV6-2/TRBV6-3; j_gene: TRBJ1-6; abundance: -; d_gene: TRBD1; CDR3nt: TGTGCCAGCAGTGATCCGGGACAGGGGCGGAATTCACCCCTCCACTTT; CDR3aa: CASSDPGQGRNSPLHF
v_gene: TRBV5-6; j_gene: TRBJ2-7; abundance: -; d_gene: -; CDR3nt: TGTGCCAGCAGCATTACAGGGACCGCCGTTGGGGAGCAGTACTTC; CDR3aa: CASSITGTAVGEQYF
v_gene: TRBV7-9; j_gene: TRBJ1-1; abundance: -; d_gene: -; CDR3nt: TGTGCCAGCAGCTTATCTACTGAAGCTTTCTTT; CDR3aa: CASSLSTEAFF
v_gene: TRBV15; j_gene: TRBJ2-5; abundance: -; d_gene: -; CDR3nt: TGTGCCACCAGCAGGGTGAGCGGAACCCAGTACTTC; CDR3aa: CATSRVSGTQYF
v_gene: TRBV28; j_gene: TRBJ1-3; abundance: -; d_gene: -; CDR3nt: TGTGCCAGCAGCCCGGGCGACAGTTTCTCTGGAAACACCATATATTTT; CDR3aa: CASSPGDSFSGNTIYF
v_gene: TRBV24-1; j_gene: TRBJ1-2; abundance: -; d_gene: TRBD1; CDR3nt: TGTGCCACCAACCAGAGGGACAGGGGTTACTATGGCTACACCTTC; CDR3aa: CATNQRDRGYYGYTF
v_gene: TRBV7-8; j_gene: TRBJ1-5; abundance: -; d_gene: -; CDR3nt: TGTGCCAGCACCATCGAACTTGACACCTATAGCAATCAGCCCCAGCATTTT; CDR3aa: CASTIELDTYSNQPQHF
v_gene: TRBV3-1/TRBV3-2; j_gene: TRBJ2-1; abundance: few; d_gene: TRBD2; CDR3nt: TGTGCCAGCAGCCATTCAGGCGGGGGAGCGTACAATGAGCAGTTCTTC; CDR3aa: CASSHSGGGAYNEQFF
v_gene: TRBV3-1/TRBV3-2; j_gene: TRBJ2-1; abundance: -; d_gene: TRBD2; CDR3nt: TGTGCCAGCAGCCATCTGGCTAGCGGGAGAGGGGATGAGCAGTTCTTC; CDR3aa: CASSHLASGRGDEQFF
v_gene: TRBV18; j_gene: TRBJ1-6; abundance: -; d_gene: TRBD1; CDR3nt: TGTGCCAGCTCACTAGGGGACAGTTATTCACCCCTCCACTTT; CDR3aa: CASSLGDSYSPLHF
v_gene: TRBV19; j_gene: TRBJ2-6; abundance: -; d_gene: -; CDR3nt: TGTGCCAGTATTAACATGGTCTCTGGGGCCAACGTCCTGACTTTC; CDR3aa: CASINMVSGANVLTF
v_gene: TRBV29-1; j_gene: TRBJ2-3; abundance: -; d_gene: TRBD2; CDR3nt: TGCAGCGTTAGCGGGAGAGCGCGGGTAGATACGCAGTATTTT; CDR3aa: CSVSGRARVDTQYF
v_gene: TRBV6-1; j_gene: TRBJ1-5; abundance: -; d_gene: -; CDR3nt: TGTGCCAGCAGTGATATATCGGGCAATCAGCCCCAGCATTTT; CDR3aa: CASSDISGNQPQHF